Listed below are T cell receptor beta chains from one sample, sequenced in a study of vaccination and CD4 T cells after COVID-19. These receptors are not linked to any known antigen. TCRdb used MiXCR to reprocess the PCR reads, holding one entry per CDR3 protein. The sample lists some 7,000 distinct CDR3 sequences; roughly 20% were seen once. Here the sequenced sample was CD4+ T cells from blood, cultured in vitro, taken after SARS-CoV-2 vaccination. The source is a human donor who had recovered from COVID-19. CDR3s include the opening cysteine and the closing phenylalanine or tryptophan. The D gene is left open where the match is weak. The size entry is marked missing in some rows and otherwise reads once, few, many or a size class.

d_gene: NA; v_gene: TRBV7-2; abundance: medium-sized; j_gene: TRBJ2-1; CDR3aa: CASSFTGTANEQFF; CDR3nt: TGTGCCAGCAGCTTTACTGGGACCGCGAATGAGCAGTTCTTC
d_gene: NA; v_gene: TRBV20-1; abundance: NA; j_gene: TRBJ2-7; CDR3aa: CSAIRQGGFTYEQYF; CDR3nt: TGCAGTGCCATTAGACAGGGAGGGTTCACCTACGAGCAGTACTTC
d_gene: NA; v_gene: TRBV7-8; abundance: few; j_gene: TRBJ1-2; CDR3aa: CASSPDRPNYGYTF; CDR3nt: TGTGCCAGCAGCCCAGACCGACCTAACTATGGCTACACCTTC
d_gene: NA; v_gene: TRBV10-3; abundance: NA; j_gene: TRBJ2-6; CDR3aa: CAISEIGGANVLTF; CDR3nt: TGTGCCATCAGTGAGATCGGAGGGGCCAACGTCCTGACTTTC
d_gene: NA; v_gene: TRBV28; abundance: NA; j_gene: TRBJ2-3; CDR3aa: CASSLPSEKSTDTQYF; CDR3nt: TGTGCCAGCAGTTTACCATCGGAGAAGAGCACAGATACGCAGTATTTT
d_gene: NA; v_gene: TRBV20-1; abundance: medium-sized; j_gene: TRBJ1-5; CDR3aa: CSARVSNGQNQPQHF; CDR3nt: TGCAGTGCTAGAGTTAGTAATGGGCAAAATCAGCCCCAGCATTTT
d_gene: TRBD1; v_gene: TRBV28; abundance: NA; j_gene: TRBJ2-7; CDR3aa: CASSLWGQGVKNEQYF; CDR3nt: TGTGCCAGCAGTTTATGGGGACAGGGGGTGAAAAACGAGCAGTACTTC
d_gene: NA; v_gene: TRBV24-1; abundance: few; j_gene: TRBJ2-5; CDR3aa: CANEGGWDVKETQYF; CDR3nt: TGTGCCAACGAAGGCGGGTGGGACGTAAAAGAGACCCAGTACTTC
d_gene: TRBD1; v_gene: TRBV6-1; abundance: few; j_gene: TRBJ1-5; CDR3aa: CASSESGDRAQPQHF; CDR3nt: TGTGCCAGCAGTGAATCAGGGGACAGGGCTCAGCCCCAGCATTTT
d_gene: TRBD1; v_gene: TRBV7-8; abundance: few; j_gene: TRBJ2-3; CDR3aa: CASSTRDRGRTDTQYF; CDR3nt: TGTGCCAGCAGCACCCGGGACAGGGGGCGAACAGATACGCAGTATTTT
d_gene: NA; v_gene: TRBV20-1; abundance: medium-sized; j_gene: TRBJ1-5; CDR3aa: CSGREFSNQPQHF; CDR3nt: TGCAGTGGTCGTGAATTTAGCAATCAGCCCCAGCATTTT
d_gene: NA; v_gene: TRBV18; abundance: NA; j_gene: TRBJ2-7; CDR3aa: CASSPPSESYEQYF; CDR3nt: TGTGCCAGCTCACCACCCTCTGAGTCCTACGAGCAGTACTTC
d_gene: NA; v_gene: TRBV20-1; abundance: medium-sized; j_gene: TRBJ1-5; CDR3aa: CSALGRTRDNQPQHF; CDR3nt: TGCAGTGCCCTGGGGCGGACGAGGGACAATCAGCCCCAGCATTTT
d_gene: NA; v_gene: TRBV28; abundance: NA; j_gene: TRBJ1-1; CDR3aa: CASSASGRGYTEAFF; CDR3nt: TGTGCCAGCAGTGCTTCAGGGAGGGGGTACACTGAAGCTTTCTTT
d_gene: NA; v_gene: TRBV28; abundance: few; j_gene: TRBJ1-2; CDR3aa: CASMGLEKGGHLYGYTF; CDR3nt: TGTGCCAGCATGGGATTGGAGAAGGGGGGACATCTCTATGGCTACACCTTC
d_gene: TRBD1; v_gene: TRBV28; abundance: NA; j_gene: TRBJ2-1; CDR3aa: CASSQIWTGRNEQFF; CDR3nt: TGTGCCAGCAGCCAGATTTGGACAGGCCGAAATGAGCAGTTCTTC
d_gene: NA; v_gene: TRBV28; abundance: NA; j_gene: TRBJ2-6; CDR3aa: CASSSTVSGANVLTF; CDR3nt: TGTGCCAGCAGCTCGACTGTCTCTGGGGCCAACGTCCTGACTTTC
d_gene: TRBD2; v_gene: TRBV6-2/TRBV6-3; abundance: NA; j_gene: TRBJ2-5; CDR3aa: CASSYLLGTSGREETQYF; CDR3nt: TGTGCCAGCAGTTACCTCCTCGGGACTAGCGGGAGGGAAGAGACCCAGTACTTC
d_gene: NA; v_gene: TRBV24-1; abundance: NA; j_gene: TRBJ2-3; CDR3aa: CATSRPGSTDTQYF; CDR3nt: TGTGCCACCAGCCGGCCGGGGAGCACAGATACGCAGTATTTT
d_gene: NA; v_gene: TRBV28; abundance: few; j_gene: TRBJ2-1; CDR3aa: CASSLRGEYNEQFF; CDR3nt: TGTGCCAGCAGTTTGAGGGGAGAGTACAATGAGCAGTTCTTC
d_gene: NA; v_gene: TRBV6-1; abundance: few; j_gene: TRBJ1-1; CDR3aa: CASSEPYIAFF; CDR3nt: TGTGCCAGCAGTGAACCCTACATCGCTTTCTTT
d_gene: NA; v_gene: TRBV6-5; abundance: NA; j_gene: TRBJ1-2; CDR3aa: CASSYGRQGYGYTF; CDR3nt: TGTGCCAGCAGTTACGGGCGCCAGGGATATGGCTACACCTTC
d_gene: NA; v_gene: TRBV28; abundance: NA; j_gene: TRBJ1-6; CDR3aa: CASSPSWGSYNSPLHF; CDR3nt: TGTGCCAGCAGCCCGAGTTGGGGCTCCTATAATTCACCCCTCCACTTT
d_gene: TRBD1; v_gene: TRBV5-4; abundance: NA; j_gene: TRBJ2-7; CDR3aa: CASSSRTGGSYEQYF; CDR3nt: TGTGCCAGCAGCTCAAGGACAGGGGGCTCCTACGAGCAGTACTTC
d_gene: TRBD2; v_gene: TRBV27; abundance: few; j_gene: TRBJ2-5; CDR3aa: CASSLSSGGYQETQYF; CDR3nt: TGTGCCAGCAGTTTATCTAGCGGGGGGTACCAAGAGACCCAGTACTTC
d_gene: NA; v_gene: TRBV6-1; abundance: NA; j_gene: TRBJ2-3; CDR3aa: CASCLAPPDTQYF; CDR3nt: TGTGCCAGCTGTCTAGCCCCCCCAGATACGCAGTATTTT
d_gene: NA; v_gene: TRBV20-1; abundance: NA; j_gene: TRBJ1-3; CDR3aa: CSVLIPRFSGNTIYF; CDR3nt: TGCAGTGTACTAATCCCACGGTTCTCTGGAAACACCATATATTTT
d_gene: TRBD1; v_gene: TRBV28; abundance: medium-sized; j_gene: TRBJ2-5; CDR3aa: CASSSHGQGGVETQYF; CDR3nt: TGTGCCAGCAGTTCACACGGACAGGGGGGGGTGGAGACCCAGTACTTC
d_gene: NA; v_gene: TRBV10-1; abundance: few; j_gene: TRBJ1-1; CDR3aa: CASSESGRPEAFF; CDR3nt: TGCGCCAGCAGTGAGAGCGGGAGACCTGAAGCTTTCTTT
d_gene: TRBD2; v_gene: TRBV5-4; abundance: NA; j_gene: TRBJ2-1; CDR3aa: CASSPGLAGLYNEQFF; CDR3nt: TGTGCCAGCAGCCCAGGACTAGCGGGACTATACAATGAGCAGTTCTTC
d_gene: NA; v_gene: TRBV6-1; abundance: few; j_gene: TRBJ1-2; CDR3aa: CASSFTRTVPKGYTF; CDR3nt: TGTGCCAGCAGCTTTACCCGAACAGTTCCCAAGGGCTACACCTTC
d_gene: NA; v_gene: TRBV7-2; abundance: medium-sized; j_gene: TRBJ2-5; CDR3aa: CASSLADVEETQYF; CDR3nt: TGTGCCAGCAGCTTAGCAGACGTGGAAGAGACCCAGTACTTC
d_gene: NA; v_gene: TRBV28; abundance: NA; j_gene: TRBJ1-1; CDR3aa: CASSSDRLSHSEAFF; CDR3nt: TGTGCCAGCAGTTCCGACAGGCTTTCTCACAGTGAAGCTTTCTTT
d_gene: NA; v_gene: TRBV20-1; abundance: few; j_gene: TRBJ1-1; CDR3aa: CSARGGNTEAFF; CDR3nt: TGCAGTGCCCGAGGGGGGAACACTGAAGCTTTCTTT
d_gene: TRBD1; v_gene: TRBV6-5; abundance: few; j_gene: TRBJ1-2; CDR3aa: CASSYPPTGGGGYTF; CDR3nt: TGTGCCAGCAGTTACCCCCCTACAGGGGGCGGAGGCTACACCTTC
d_gene: NA; v_gene: TRBV28; abundance: NA; j_gene: TRBJ2-7; CDR3aa: CASSLIGGTAYEQYF; CDR3nt: TGTGCCAGCAGTTTGATCGGGGGCACGGCCTACGAGCAGTACTTC
d_gene: NA; v_gene: TRBV24-1; abundance: NA; j_gene: TRBJ2-1; CDR3aa: CATSDVGTGANEQFF; CDR3nt: TGTGCCACCAGTGACGTAGGGACGGGGGCGAATGAGCAGTTCTTC
d_gene: NA; v_gene: TRBV6-1; abundance: medium-sized; j_gene: TRBJ2-7; CDR3aa: CASKRDQTSAGEQYF; CDR3nt: TGTGCCAGCAAGAGGGACCAAACGTCCGCTGGCGAGCAGTACTTC
d_gene: NA; v_gene: TRBV19; abundance: NA; j_gene: TRBJ2-6; CDR3aa: CASSMIMGTGANVLTF; CDR3nt: TGTGCCAGTAGTATGATTATGGGAACTGGGGCCAACGTCCTGACTTTC
d_gene: NA; v_gene: TRBV10-2; abundance: few; j_gene: TRBJ1-5; CDR3aa: CASRDPNQPQHF; CDR3nt: TGCGCCAGCCGGGATCCTAATCAGCCCCAGCATTTT
d_gene: TRBD1; v_gene: TRBV7-9; abundance: medium-sized; j_gene: TRBJ1-5; CDR3aa: CASSLGDRASAQHF; CDR3nt: TGTGCCAGCAGCTTAGGGGACAGGGCTTCAGCCCAGCATTTT
d_gene: NA; v_gene: TRBV6-1; abundance: medium-sized; j_gene: TRBJ1-5; CDR3aa: CASSEWRTVSQPQHF; CDR3nt: TGTGCCAGCAGTGAATGGCGGACAGTTAGTCAGCCCCAGCATTTT
d_gene: TRBD1; v_gene: TRBV7-9; abundance: medium-sized; j_gene: TRBJ1-6; CDR3aa: CASSRRGTGSFRGSPLHF; CDR3nt: TGTGCCAGCAGCCGACGTGGGACAGGGAGCTTTCGGGGTTCACCCCTCCACTTT
d_gene: NA; v_gene: TRBV7-2; abundance: medium-sized; j_gene: TRBJ2-7; CDR3aa: CASSLAVAPSYEQYF; CDR3nt: TGTGCCAGCAGCTTAGCGGTCGCACCCTCCTACGAGCAGTACTTC
d_gene: TRBD2; v_gene: TRBV24-1; abundance: few; j_gene: TRBJ2-1; CDR3aa: CATSDATSPHEQFF; CDR3nt: TGTGCCACCAGTGATGCGACTAGCCCCCATGAGCAGTTCTTC
d_gene: TRBD2; v_gene: TRBV5-4; abundance: few; j_gene: TRBJ2-7; CDR3aa: CASSWSGGGVYEQYF; CDR3nt: TGTGCCAGCAGCTGGAGTGGCGGGGGGGTTTACGAGCAGTACTTC
d_gene: TRBD1; v_gene: TRBV20-1; abundance: medium-sized; j_gene: TRBJ2-7; CDR3aa: CSASLRHALTGQAYEQYF; CDR3nt: TGCAGTGCTAGTCTTAGACATGCCCTAACTGGACAGGCCTACGAGCAGTACTTC
d_gene: NA; v_gene: TRBV5-8; abundance: few; j_gene: TRBJ2-1; CDR3aa: CASRTYPAARYNEQFF; CDR3nt: TGTGCCAGCAGGACGTACCCAGCGGCTCGCTACAATGAGCAGTTCTTC
d_gene: TRBD2; v_gene: TRBV7-2; abundance: medium-sized; j_gene: TRBJ2-7; CDR3aa: CASSSGLAGADEQYF; CDR3nt: TGTGCCAGCAGCTCGGGACTAGCGGGAGCGGACGAGCAGTACTTC